This T cell receptor (beta chain) was found in a study of cytomegalovirus exposure and HLA in healthy donors. Across the study: The approximately 120 validation repertoires, a later analysis reported, used the same platform as the 666 first-cohort repertoires. Study conclusions and caveats: Within the 95 to 150 validation repertoires, first-cohort TCR clusters tended to co-occur, according to a later analysis.

This CDR3 comprises 14 residues. Germline CDR1 reads ENHRY; CDR2 reads SYGVKD. V dropped 8 bases and J dropped 3; count of bases not matched to a gene: 4. Data came from immunoSEQ multiplex PCR; TCRdb stores just in-frame clones and leaves some out. This table holds about 160,000 clones, over 80% found once. An approximately 120-subject validation cohort, separate from the roughly 700-subject first cohort, supplied the donors. A remark on this clone: The antigen remains undetermined.

Sample: PBMCs. The rearrangement uses TRBV10-3 and TRBJ2-3; 11 bases are a match to TRBD2. The origin of this receptor is a man aged 25-45 years in good health and CMV-seropositive. The CDR3 bases are TGTGCCATCGGCACTAGCGGGGGAACAGATACGCAGTATTTT. Protein: CAIGTSGGTDTQYF.